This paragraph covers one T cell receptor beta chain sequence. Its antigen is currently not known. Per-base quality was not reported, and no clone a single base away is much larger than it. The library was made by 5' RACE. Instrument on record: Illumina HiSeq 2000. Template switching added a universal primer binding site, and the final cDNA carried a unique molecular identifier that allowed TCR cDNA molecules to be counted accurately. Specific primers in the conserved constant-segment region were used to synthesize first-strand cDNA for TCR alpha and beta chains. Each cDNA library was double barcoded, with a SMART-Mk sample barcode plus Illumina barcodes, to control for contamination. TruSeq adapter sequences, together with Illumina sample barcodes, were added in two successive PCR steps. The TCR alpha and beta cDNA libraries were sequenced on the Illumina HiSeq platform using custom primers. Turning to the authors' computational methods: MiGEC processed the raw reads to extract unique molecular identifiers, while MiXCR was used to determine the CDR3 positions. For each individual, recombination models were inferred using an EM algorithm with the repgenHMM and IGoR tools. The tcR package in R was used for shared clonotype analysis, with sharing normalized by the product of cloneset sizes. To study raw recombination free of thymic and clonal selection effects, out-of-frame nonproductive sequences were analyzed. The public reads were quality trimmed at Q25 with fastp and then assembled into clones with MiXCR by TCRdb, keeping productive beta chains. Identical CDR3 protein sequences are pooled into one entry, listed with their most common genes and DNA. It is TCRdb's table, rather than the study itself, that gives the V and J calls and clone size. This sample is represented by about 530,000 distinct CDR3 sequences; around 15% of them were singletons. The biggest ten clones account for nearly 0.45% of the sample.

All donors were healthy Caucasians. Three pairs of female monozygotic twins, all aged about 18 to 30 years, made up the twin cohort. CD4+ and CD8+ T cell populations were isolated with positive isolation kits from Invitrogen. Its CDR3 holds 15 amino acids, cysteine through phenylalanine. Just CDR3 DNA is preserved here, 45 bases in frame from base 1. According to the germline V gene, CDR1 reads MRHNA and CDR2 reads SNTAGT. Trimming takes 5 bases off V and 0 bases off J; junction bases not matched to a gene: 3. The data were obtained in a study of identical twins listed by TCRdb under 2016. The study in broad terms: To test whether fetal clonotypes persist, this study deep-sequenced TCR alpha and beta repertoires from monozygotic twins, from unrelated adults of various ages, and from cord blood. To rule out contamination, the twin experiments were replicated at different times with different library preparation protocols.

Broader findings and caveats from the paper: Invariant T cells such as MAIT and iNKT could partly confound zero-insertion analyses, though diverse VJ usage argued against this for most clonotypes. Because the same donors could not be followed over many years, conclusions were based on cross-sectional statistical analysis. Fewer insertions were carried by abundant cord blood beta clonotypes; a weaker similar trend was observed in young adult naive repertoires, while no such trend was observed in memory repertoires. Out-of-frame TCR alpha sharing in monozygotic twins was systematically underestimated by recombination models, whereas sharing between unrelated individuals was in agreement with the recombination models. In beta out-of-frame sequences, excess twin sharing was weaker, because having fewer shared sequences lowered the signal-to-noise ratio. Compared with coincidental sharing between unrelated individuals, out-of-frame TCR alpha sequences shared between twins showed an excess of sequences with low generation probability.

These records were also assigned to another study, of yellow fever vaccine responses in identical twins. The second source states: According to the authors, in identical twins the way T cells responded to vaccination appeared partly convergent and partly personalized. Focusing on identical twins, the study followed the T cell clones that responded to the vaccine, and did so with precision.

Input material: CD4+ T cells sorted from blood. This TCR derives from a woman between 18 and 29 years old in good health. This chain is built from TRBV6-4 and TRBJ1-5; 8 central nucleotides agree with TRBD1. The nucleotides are TGTGCCAGCAGTCCAGACAGGGGTAGCAATCAGCCCCAGCATTTT. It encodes CASSPDRGSNQPQHF.